What follows are 8 T cell receptor beta chains derived from one specimen sequenced in a study of T cell repertoires in cytomegalovirus infection (dated by TCRdb to about 2019). These reads were obtained on an Illumina HiSeq 1500. TCRdb cleaned the public reads at Q25 with fastp, built clones with MiXCR and kept in-frame beta chains. Under each unique CDR3 protein, matching rows form one entry showing the most common genes and DNA. This sample comprises about 600,000 distinct CDR3 sequences, 24% of them detected only once. In total, the top ten clones hold approximately 8.2% of the sample. Material for sequencing was CD8+ T cells from PBMCs. The receptor source for this set is a human donor in good health (CMV status not recorded). Some clones in this sample may be carry-over from other donors' samples.

This clonotype was found many times. The chain recombines TRBV7-2 with TRBJ2-2; 10 bases are a match to TRBD2. The germline V gene has CDR1 SGHTA and CDR2 FQGNSA. J was trimmed by 3 bases and V by 6 bases; bases with no gene match: 7. The CDR3 loop spans 16 amino acids. The chain's CDR3 is CASRFLAGDYTGELFF. CDR3 coding DNA: TGTGCCAGCAGATTTCTAGCGGGGGACTACACCGGGGAGCTGTTTTTT.

With respect to this clonotype: It is likely a read error, because the conserved phenylalanine at the end of the CDR3 is missing. The chain links TRBV7-8 to TRBJ2-7, with TRBD1 matching 9 bases. This CDR3 region has 16 residues. Germline-derived CDR1 and CDR2 are SGHVS and FQNEAQ. The trim removed 5 bases at V and 0 bases at J, leaving 8 bases unmatched. The CDR3 coding sequence is TGTGCCAGCAGCCGACTTCGGGACAGGGACTCCTACGAGCAGTACGGC. The encoded protein is CASSRLRDRDSYEQYG.

The sample holds a few counts of this clonotype. This chain connects TRBV19 to TRBJ2-1, with 8 positions matching TRBD2. In germline, CDR1 is LNHDA, CDR2 SQIVND (reference sequence). J gave up 3 bases and V 4 bases, and 8 bases lay outside the gene matches. CDR3 length equals 16 residues. CDR3: CASSNVSGVFYNEQFF. The CDR3 bases are TGTGCCAGTAGTAACGTTAGCGGGGTATTCTACAATGAGCAGTTCTTC.

This clonotype was found a few times. V is TRBV5-6 and J is TRBJ2-2; weak D call: TRBD1 (5 bases). This CDR3 comprises 15 residues. Trimming pared 0 bases from V and 5 bases from J, leaving 11 bases between. Per germline, CDR1 SGHDT and CDR2 YYEEEE. CDR3 nucleotides: TGTGCCAGCAGCTTGGGACAGACCATTACCGGGGAGCTGTTTTTT. It yields the protein CASSLGQTITGELFF.

In its sample, this clonotype was seen a few times. The chain has TRBV5-4 and TRBJ1-1; a weak D match, TRBD1 (6 bases). Per the germline V gene, CDR1 is SGHNT and CDR2 is YYREEE (reference sequence). Trimming took off 3 bases at V and 0 bases at J, with 21 bases between the two ends. The CDR3 has 18 amino acids. The CDR3 nucleotides are TGTGCCAGCAGCTATTCAACAGGGATGGGCCTTATGAACACTGAAGCTTTCTTT. Translated: CASSYSTGMGLMNTEAFF.

This clonotype showed up many times. This chain connects TRBV12-3 or TRBV12-4 to TRBJ2-7, with 12 bases lining up with TRBD1. With V trimmed by 8 bases and J by 7 bases, 6 bases remained unmatched. The CDR3 runs 13 residues. In DNA form, the CDR3 reads TGTGCCAGCGAGGGGGACAGGGGGCTGGAGCAGTACTTC. Translation: CASEGDRGLEQYF.

This clonotype showed up many times. The chain employs TRBV6-2 or TRBV6-3 and TRBJ2-3; D gene uncertain. This CDR3 contains 11 residues. The V gene's germline CDR1 is MNHEY and CDR2 SVGEGT. V lost 7 bases, J lost 0 bases, and 2 bases lay in between. CDR3: CASMSTDTQYF. The CDR3 DNA follows: TGTGCCAGCATGAGCACAGATACGCAGTATTTT.

This clonotype has a count of ten or more. V gene TRBV7-8 combines with J gene TRBJ2-5; 7 nucleotides line up with TRBD2. V trimming: 1 base; J trimming: 2 bases; junction bases outside the gene matches: 4. CDR1 and CDR2 from the germline V gene are SGHVS and FQNEAQ. This CDR3 is built from 15 residues. CDR3 protein: CASSLEAGDQETQYF. CDR3 bases: TGTGCCAGCAGCTTAGAGGCGGGGGATCAAGAGACCCAGTACTTC.